The table lists the clone carrying this T cell receptor beta chain with a few counts. Germline assignment: CDR1 MNHNS and CDR2 SASEGT. The CDR3 runs to 17 residues. Trimming cost V 3 bases and J 2 bases, with 20 bases left between them. This sample stems from a study of CD8 T cells in ankylosing spondylitis. Construction of TCR beta libraries was performed using quantitative 5'-RACE with molecular barcodes. MiXCR, run by TCRdb on the 5' RACE reads, gives a single entry per CDR3 protein. Among about 350,000 distinct CDR3 sequences listed, 20% to 25% were seen once. The sequencing sample was made of blood, either unsorted or a sorted T cell fraction (not recorded which). This TCR derives from a male donor with ankylosing spondylitis or in good health (not recorded which). The rearrangement joins TRBV6-1 to TRBJ2-7, with a weak D call TRBD2 (6 bases). CDR3 nucleotides: TGTGCCAGCAGTGAGTTCCTTTCTCGGGACTTACCCTACGAGCAGTACTTC. The encoded protein is CASSEFLSRDLPYEQYF.